This TCR beta chain was retrieved from a study of Ad26.COV2.S vaccination and SARS-CoV-2 variants. For the study at large: It was the COV1001 Ad26.COV2.S trial arm that included the donor. By the intramuscular route, Ad26.COV2.S was given once, or twice 56 days apart. Study results and caveats: Recipients given vaccine exceeded placebo recipients in spike-specific TCR breadth. Analyses of TCR breadth and depth may have underestimated total T cell responses.

This clone came up a few times. Its antigen is not known. The data were produced by immunoSEQ multiplex PCR, yet TCRdb's version contains in-frame clones alone and is incomplete. The repertoire holds roughly 450,000 clones, with around 90% as singletons. Stated treatment: around 19 received Ad26.COV2.S at low or high dose, single or two shots; about five received placebo; per-sample allocation not given. The samples were gathered on day 63 after the first injection of vaccine or placebo. Per germline, CDR1 SNHLY and CDR2 FYNNEI. V was trimmed by 8 bases and J by 2 bases, leaving 10 bases between them. The CDR3 is 12 residues long.

V is TRBV2 and J is TRBJ2-7; maybe TRBD2 (6 bases). The specimen was peripheral blood, collected in a trial of Ad26.COV2.S vaccine versus placebo. The clonotype comes from a person between 18 and 60 years old who received the Ad26.COV2.S COVID-19 vaccine or a placebo. DNA of the CDR3: TGTGCCAGCTCTCGCGGGGCCTACGAGCAGTACTTC. Encoded protein: CASSRGAYEQYF.